Following are 20 T cell receptor beta chains from one sample sequenced in a study of T cells in Graves' hyperthyroidism and ophthalmopathy. What was amplified from RNA transcripts were TCR beta CDR3 regions. A first-round RT-PCR of the TCR CDR3 used the HTBI primer set. TCRdb processed the multiplex PCR reads anew with MiXCR; each CDR3 protein has one entry. The sample has approximately 410,000 distinct CDR3 sequences, approximately 15% seen once. The specimen was blood. The receptor set was obtained from a man younger than 30 with Graves' ophthalmopathy.

The chain links TRBV25-1 to TRBJ2-3, with a weak D call TRBD2 (6 bases). V lost 4 bases to trimming and J lost 4 bases, with 12 bases between them. CDR1 and CDR2 (germline): MGHDK, SYGVNS. The CDR3 extends over 14 amino acids. CDR3 protein: CASSAGRFPDTQYF. The CDR3 DNA reads as TGTGCCAGCAGTGCGGGGAGGTTCCCAGATACGCAGTATTTT. Looking up the rest from reference TRBV25-1 and TRBJ2-3 gives the full variable domain: EADIYQTPRYLVIGTGKKITLECSQTMGHDKMYWYQQDPGMELHLIHYSYGVNSTEKGDLSSESTVSRIRTEHFPLTLESARPSHTSQYLCASSAGRFPDTQYFGPGTRLTVL.

As DNA, the CDR3 is TGTGCCTGGGACTCGGACGGGGCCGAGACCCAGTACTTC. This encodes CAWDSDGAETQYF. The chain uses TRBV30 and TRBJ2-5; D could derive from TRBD1 or TRBD2 (5 bases each). The CDR3 extends over 13 amino acids. V was pared by 5 bases and J by 5 bases, with 15 bases between. Germline assignment: CDR1 GTSNPN and CDR2 SVGIG (reference sequence).

This clonotype was observed at least ten times. The gene calls are TRBV7-2 and TRBJ1-2; D is possibly TRBD1 (5 bases). Germline V lookup: CDR1 SGHTA, CDR2 FQGNSA. The V gene lost 5 bases and the J gene lost 2 bases, with 18 bases spanning the gap. The CDR3 has 16 amino acids. The CDR3 loop is CASSGDWAGTNYGYTF. In nucleotides, the CDR3 is TGTGCCAGCAGCGGGGACTGGGCGGGGACGAACTATGGCTACACCTTC.

V usage is TRBV5-4 and J usage is TRBJ2-3; D is unresolved. This CDR3 comprises 13 residues. The germline gives CDR1 SGHNT, CDR2 YYREEE (reference sequence). Trimming removed 4 bases at V and 6 bases at J, with 12 bases between. The CDR3 loop reads CASSTGVGDTQYF. The CDR3 nucleotides read TGTGCCAGCAGCACTGGGGTGGGGGATACGCAGTATTTT.

This clonotype was observed at least ten times. The V and J genes are TRBV3-1 and TRBJ2-1; TRBD2 matches at 13 bases. Germline lookup yields CDR1 LGHDT and CDR2 YNNKEL (reference sequence). The CDR3 has 18 amino acids. With V trimmed by 0 bases and J by 3 bases, 5 bases remained unmatched. CDR3: CASSQETSGGTVYNEQFF. CDR3 DNA sequence: TGTGCCAGCAGCCAAGAGACTAGCGGGGGGACTGTCTACAATGAGCAGTTCTTC.

Ten or more counts support this clonotype. The V call is TRBV3-1, the J call TRBJ2-7, with TRBD1 as a possible D gene (6 bases). CDR3 length: 13 amino acids. Germline V CDR1 and CDR2: LGHDT, YNNKEL (reference sequence). Between the trimmed V and J ends, which lost 3 bases and 4 bases, there was a span of 10 bases. This CDR3 is CASSHRGQYEQYF. The CDR3 DNA reads as TGTGCCAGCAGCCATCGAGGACAGTACGAGCAGTACTTC.

This chain uses TRBV6-2 or TRBV6-3 with TRBJ2-1; D gene uncertain. Trimming pared 2 bases from V and 10 bases from J, leaving 6 bases between. The CDR3 contains 11 residues. CDR1 is MNHEY, CDR2 SVGEGT, per germline. CDR3 DNA: TGTGCCAGCAGTTACGTCGGGGAGCAGTTCTTC. It is translated as CASSYVGEQFF.

The chain is built from TRBV19 and TRBJ2-5; possible D gene TRBD1, 6 bases. The germline V and J ends were trimmed by 0 bases and 6 bases, with 11 bases remaining between them. This CDR3 contains 14 residues. From germline, CDR1 is LNHDA and CDR2 SQIVND (reference sequence). The CDR3 DNA reads as TGTGCCAGTAGTATAGAGCAGGGGTGGAAGACCCAGTACTTC. Its translation is CASSIEQGWKTQYF. The full variable domain, its missing parts supplied by reference TRBV19 and TRBJ2-5, is DGGITQSPKYLFRKEGQNVTLSCEQNLNHDAMYWYRQDPGQGLRLIYYSQIVNDFQKGDIAEGYSVSREKKESFPLTVTSAQKNPTAFYLCASSIEQGWKTQYFGPGTRLLVL.

There are many counts of this clonotype. CDR3 protein: CASSLTGNNEQFF. The CDR3 DNA is TGTGCCAGCAGCCTGACAGGGAACAATGAGCAGTTCTTC. This chain uses TRBV11-1 with TRBJ2-1; 7 bases line up with TRBD1. The CDR3 is made up of 13 amino acids. V lost 5 bases, J lost 5 bases, and 3 bases stayed unmatched. CDR1 and CDR2 from the germline V gene are SGHAT and FQDESV (reference sequence).

The chain has TRBV6-1 and TRBJ1-6; maybe TRBD1 (5 bases). V was cut by 7 bases and J by 2 bases, with 18 bases left in between. The germline V gene has CDR1 MNHNS and CDR2 SASEGT. The CDR3 is 17 amino acids. The CDR3 sequence: CASNQEWGFPYNSPLHF. The CDR3 bases are TGTGCCAGCAATCAAGAGTGGGGGTTTCCCTATAATTCACCCCTCCACTTT.

This clonotype was counted many times. The J gene is TRBJ1-1, the V gene TRBV12-3 or TRBV12-4; D remains unclear. V lost 6 bases and J 9 bases, leaving 23 bases between the germline ends. The CDR3 loop spans 15 amino acids. The DNA for the CDR3 is TGTGCCAGCAGCCCGCGGTCCTCTAGCGGTTCAAAAGCTTTCTTT. Translating it yields CASSPRSSSGSKAFF.

Note on this clonotype: Germline and junction disagree at one end, which may indicate a read error. The J gene is TRBJ1-6, the V gene TRBV2; the match to TRBD1 covers 8 bases. Looked up from germline, CDR1 is SNHLY and CDR2 is FYNNEI. CDR3 length: 14 amino acids. The CDR3 spells CASRRQGSPSPPHF. CDR3 coding DNA: TGTGCCAGCAGAAGACAGGGGTCCCCTTCACCCCCCCACTTT.

Ten or more counts support this clonotype. This chain joins TRBV7-9 and TRBJ1-2; D is unclear. Trimming left V 1 base short and J 8 bases short, with 11 bases between. Germline V gene lookup returns CDR1 SEHNR and CDR2 FQNEAQ (reference sequence). The CDR3 covers 13 residues. CDR3 coding DNA: TGTGCCAGCAGCTTAGAGACGGCCTCCGGCTACACCTTC. This codes for CASSLETASGYTF.

This clonotype was observed a handful of times. The rearrangement uses TRBV7-6 and TRBJ1-1; 9 bases are a match to TRBD1. Per germline, CDR1 SGHVS and CDR2 FNYEAQ. The length of the CDR3 is 14 residues. Germline trimming cut 5 bases from V and 4 bases from J; bases unmatched to any gene: 5. CDR3 sequence: CASSRTGGITEAFF. The CDR3 DNA sequence: TGTGCCAGCAGCCGAACAGGGGGCATCACTGAAGCTTTCTTT.

The chain links TRBV19 to TRBJ2-3, with TRBD1 as a possible D gene (6 bases). Trimming took 5 bases from V and 0 from J, leaving 15 bases between them. This CDR3 is built from 16 residues. The germline V gene encodes CDR1 LNHDA and CDR2 SQIVND (reference sequence). The DNA for the CDR3 is TGTGCCAGTAGTCGGCCTGGGACACCGAGCACAGATACGCAGTATTTT. Protein sequence: CASSRPGTPSTDTQYF.

In its sample, this clonotype was seen many times. The chain couples TRBV18 to TRBJ2-7; D may be TRBD2 (6 bases). The germline V gene encodes CDR1 KGHSH and CDR2 LQKENI. The CDR3 has 14 amino acids. Trimming shortened V by 3 bases and J by 0 bases, and 9 bases separated the two germline ends. The CDR3 DNA reads as TGTGCCAGCTCACCCCGGGGGTCCTCCTACGAGCAGTACTTC. Protein: CASSPRGSSYEQYF.

At least ten counts were recorded for this clonotype. This chain connects TRBV6-1 to TRBJ2-7; D might be TRBD1 or TRBD2, each matching 5 bases. Germline CDR1 MNHNS, CDR2 SASEGT. Trimming removed 7 bases at V and 2 bases at J, with 18 bases between. This CDR3 comprises 15 residues. The CDR3 region has the DNA TGTGCCAGCACCGCTTCTCGGGACGGCCCCTACGAGCAGTACTTC. It is translated as CASTASRDGPYEQYF.

The sample holds a few counts of this clonotype. Here the CDR3 reads CASSSPAGTGELFF. In DNA form, the CDR3 reads TGTGCCAGCAGCTCCCCTGCGGGGACCGGGGAGCTGTTTTTT. The chain carries TRBV7-9 and TRBJ2-2, with D possibly matching TRBD2 (6 bases). The V gene's germline CDR1 is SEHNR and CDR2 FQNEAQ (reference sequence). V was trimmed by 4 bases and J by 5 bases, leaving 11 bases between them. The CDR3 spans 14 residues.

The chain has TRBV5-1 and TRBJ2-2; 9 nucleotides agree with TRBD2. CDR3 length: 15 residues. Germline V gives CDR1 SGHRS, CDR2 YFSETQ. The ends lost 3 bases at V and 4 bases at J; junction bases unmatched: 4. The DNA for the CDR3 is TGCGCCAGCAGCTCCCCTAGCGGGGTCACCGGGGAGCTGTTTTTT. Its translation: CASSSPSGVTGELFF.

This clonotype was seen ten or more times. The rearrangement joins TRBV20-1 to TRBJ2-5, with a tentative D call TRBD2 (5 bases). V was clipped by 6 bases and J by 0 bases, with 8 bases between them. Germline CDR1 reads DFQATT; CDR2 reads SNEGSKA (reference sequence). This CDR3 has 12 residues. CDR3 DNA sequence: TGCAGTGCGACTACAAACCAAGAGACCCAGTACTTC. It encodes CSATTNQETQYF.